This entry features one TCR beta chain sequence. The antigen is unknown. This specimen belongs to a study of shared clonotypes between healthy human individuals. Assay used: immunoSEQ multiplex PCR; TCRdb lists only in-frame clones, some missing. The sample lists fewer than 850,000 clones; about three quarters were seen once. Germline assignment: CDR1 GTSNPN and CDR2 SVGIG (reference sequence). V shed 0 bases and J shed 8 bases, with 11 bases lying between them. The CDR3 runs to 13 residues. Study-level results: In having few donors, the study represented limited genetic and exposure-history diversity.

Every donor, a Caucasian adult, lived in Nashville, Tennessee. The V and J genes are TRBV30 and TRBJ2-1; TRBD2 might be the D (5 bases). The sequence came from a woman in her twenties or thirties in good health. The sample was memory CD4+ T cells sorted from blood. As to subset: CD45RA-negative fraction. CDR3 in DNA: TGTGCCTGGAGTGTGGGAGATCAGGATGAGCAGTTCTTC. It yields the protein CAWSVGDQDEQFF.